The clone carrying this T cell receptor (beta chain) was observed a handful of times. As yet, its antigen is unknown. This sample is part of a study of cytomegalovirus exposure and HLA in healthy donors. Notes on the study in general: Accurate prediction of most subjects' HLA-A and HLA-B alleles from TCR beta sequences was reported. Among immune exposure information, only CMV serostatus was available.

With 60 Vbeta and 13 Jbeta primers, the PCR was carried out. TCRdb keeps only in-frame clones here, not all; method: immunoSEQ multiplex PCR. The sample records 140,000 or so clones, 55% to 85% being singletons. Unmatched junction bases numbered 6, after V lost 5 bases and J lost 3 bases. This CDR3 contains 14 residues. Germline V lookup: CDR1 MDHEN, CDR2 SYDVKM. This sequence was found in a man in his forties in good health and CMV-seronegative. The sample comprised PBMCs. The chain couples TRBV28 to TRBJ2-7; 8 bases are shared with TRBD2. CDR3 amino acids: CASSVPGGSYEQYF. The CDR3, as DNA: TGTGCCAGCAGTGTCCCGGGGGGGAGCTACGAGCAGTACTTC.